This T cell receptor beta chain was recorded in a study of blood T cell repertoires in COVID-19. TCRdb's table, derived via immunoSEQ multiplex PCR, lists solely in-frame clones and lacks some. The repertoire consists of more than 30,000 clones, with approximately 91% occurring once and the leading ten covering approximately 12%. V gave up 5 bases and J gave up 13 bases, with 15 bases separating them. This CDR3 region has 11 residues. Germline V gene data show CDR1 as DFQATT and CDR2 as SNEGSKA (reference sequence). Sequencing was carried out using peripheral blood. The chain combines TRBV20-1 with TRBJ2-1; weak D call: TRBD2 (6 bases). This TCR came from a man aged 55 to 69 with active COVID-19. In DNA form, the CDR3 reads TGCAGTGCTTTACCCCGCGGGAATCAGTTCTTC. Translated: CSALPRGNQFF.